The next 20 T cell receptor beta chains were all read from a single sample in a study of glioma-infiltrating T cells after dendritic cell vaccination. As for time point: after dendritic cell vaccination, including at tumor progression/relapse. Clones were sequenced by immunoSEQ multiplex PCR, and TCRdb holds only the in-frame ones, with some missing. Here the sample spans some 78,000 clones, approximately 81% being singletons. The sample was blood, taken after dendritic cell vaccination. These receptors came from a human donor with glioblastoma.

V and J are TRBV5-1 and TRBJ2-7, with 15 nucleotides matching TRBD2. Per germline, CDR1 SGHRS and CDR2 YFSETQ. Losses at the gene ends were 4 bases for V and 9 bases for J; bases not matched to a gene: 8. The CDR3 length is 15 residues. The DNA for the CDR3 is TGCGCCAGCAGCACCGGACTAGCGGGGGGGCCGGGGCAGTACTTC. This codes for CASSTGLAGGPGQYF.

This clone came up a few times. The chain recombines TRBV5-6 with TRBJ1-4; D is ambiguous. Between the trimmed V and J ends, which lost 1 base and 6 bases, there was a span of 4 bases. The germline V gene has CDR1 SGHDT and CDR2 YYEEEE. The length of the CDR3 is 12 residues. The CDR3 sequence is CASSLPDEKLFF. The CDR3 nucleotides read TGTGCCAGCAGCTTGCCCGATGAAAAACTGTTTTTT.

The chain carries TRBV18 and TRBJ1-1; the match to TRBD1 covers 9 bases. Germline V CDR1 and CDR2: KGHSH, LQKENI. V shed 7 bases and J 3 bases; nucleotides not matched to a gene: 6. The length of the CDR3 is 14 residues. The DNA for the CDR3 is TGTGCCAGCTTTTCGGGACAGGGCCACACTGAAGCTTTCTTT. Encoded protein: CASFSGQGHTEAFF.

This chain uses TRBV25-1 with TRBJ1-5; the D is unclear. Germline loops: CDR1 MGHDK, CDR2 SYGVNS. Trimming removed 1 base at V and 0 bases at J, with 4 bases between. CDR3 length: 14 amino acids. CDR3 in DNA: TGTGCCAGCAGTGAATCGAGTAGCAATCAGCCCCAGCATTTT. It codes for CASSESSSNQPQHF.

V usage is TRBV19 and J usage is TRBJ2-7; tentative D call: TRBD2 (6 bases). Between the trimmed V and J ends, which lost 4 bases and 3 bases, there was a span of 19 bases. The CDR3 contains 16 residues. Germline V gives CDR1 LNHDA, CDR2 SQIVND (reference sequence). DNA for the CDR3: TGTGCCAGTAGTACCCCCAGTGGGCGGGGCATCTACGAGCAGTACTTC. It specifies CASSTPSGRGIYEQYF.

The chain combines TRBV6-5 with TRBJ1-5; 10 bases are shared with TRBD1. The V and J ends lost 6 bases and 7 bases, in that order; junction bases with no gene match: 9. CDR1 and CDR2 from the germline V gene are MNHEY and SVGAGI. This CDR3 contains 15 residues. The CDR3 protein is CASRRGQGVGQPQHF. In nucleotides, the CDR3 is TGTGCCAGCAGACGTGGACAGGGGGTAGGGCAGCCCCAGCATTTT.

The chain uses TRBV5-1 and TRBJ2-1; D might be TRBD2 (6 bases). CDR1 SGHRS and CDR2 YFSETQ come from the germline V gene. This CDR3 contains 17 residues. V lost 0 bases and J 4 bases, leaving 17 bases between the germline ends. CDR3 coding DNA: TGCGCCAGCAGCTTGGTCGGACCGGGAGTAGGGTACAATGAGCAGTTCTTC. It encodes CASSLVGPGVGYNEQFF.

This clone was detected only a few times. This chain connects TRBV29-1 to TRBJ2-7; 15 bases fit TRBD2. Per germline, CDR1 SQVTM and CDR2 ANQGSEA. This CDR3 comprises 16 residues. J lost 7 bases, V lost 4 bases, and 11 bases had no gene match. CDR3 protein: CSVAGLAGGYLREQYF. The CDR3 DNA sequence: TGCAGCGTTGCGGGACTAGCGGGGGGCTATTTACGGGAGCAGTACTTC.

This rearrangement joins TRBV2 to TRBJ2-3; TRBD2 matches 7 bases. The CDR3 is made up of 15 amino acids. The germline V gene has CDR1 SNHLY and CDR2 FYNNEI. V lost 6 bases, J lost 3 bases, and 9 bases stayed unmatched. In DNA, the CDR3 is TGTGCCAGCAGGTCCAGCGGGGTGAGGACAGATACGCAGTATTTT. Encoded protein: CASRSSGVRTDTQYF.

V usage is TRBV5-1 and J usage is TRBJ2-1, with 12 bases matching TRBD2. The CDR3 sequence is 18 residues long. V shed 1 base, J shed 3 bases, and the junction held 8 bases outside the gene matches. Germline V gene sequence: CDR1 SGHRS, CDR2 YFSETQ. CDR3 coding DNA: TGCGCCAGCAGCTTGATCCCTAGCGGGGGGGGAATCTACAATGAGCAGTTCTTC. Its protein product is CASSLIPSGGGIYNEQFF.

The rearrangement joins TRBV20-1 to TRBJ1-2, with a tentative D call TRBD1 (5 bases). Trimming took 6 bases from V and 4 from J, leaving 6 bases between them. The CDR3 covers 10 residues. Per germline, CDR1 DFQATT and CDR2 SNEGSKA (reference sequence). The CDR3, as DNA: TGCAGTGCGGGACTCTATGGCTACACCTTC. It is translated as CSAGLYGYTF.

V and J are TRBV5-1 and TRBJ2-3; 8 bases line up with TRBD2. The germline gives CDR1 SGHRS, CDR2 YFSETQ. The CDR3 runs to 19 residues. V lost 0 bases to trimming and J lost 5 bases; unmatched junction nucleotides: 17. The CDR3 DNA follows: TGCGCCAGCAGCTTGGATGAGCGGGGGCCTCGGGGGGGTTTAGATACGCAGTATTTT. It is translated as CASSLDERGPRGGLDTQYF.

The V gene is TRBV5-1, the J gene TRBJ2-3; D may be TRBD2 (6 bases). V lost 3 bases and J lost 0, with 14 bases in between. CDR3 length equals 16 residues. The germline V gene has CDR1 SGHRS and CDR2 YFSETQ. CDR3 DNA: TGCGCCAGCAGCTCGTCCCCGGGAGCTAGCACAGATACGCAGTATTTT. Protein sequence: CASSSSPGASTDTQYF. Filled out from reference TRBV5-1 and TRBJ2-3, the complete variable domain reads KAGVTQTPRYLIKTRGQQVTLSCSPISGHRSVSWYQQTPGQGLQFLFEYFSETQRNKGNFPGRFSGRQFSNSRSEMNVSTLELGDSALYLCASSSSPGASTDTQYFGPGTRLTVL.

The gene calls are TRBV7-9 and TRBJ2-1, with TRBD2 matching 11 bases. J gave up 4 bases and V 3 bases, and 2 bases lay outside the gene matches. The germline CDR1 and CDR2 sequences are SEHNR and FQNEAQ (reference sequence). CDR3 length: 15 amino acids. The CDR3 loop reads CASSFASGRYNEQFF. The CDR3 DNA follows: TGTGCCAGCAGCTTCGCTAGCGGGAGGTACAATGAGCAGTTCTTC.

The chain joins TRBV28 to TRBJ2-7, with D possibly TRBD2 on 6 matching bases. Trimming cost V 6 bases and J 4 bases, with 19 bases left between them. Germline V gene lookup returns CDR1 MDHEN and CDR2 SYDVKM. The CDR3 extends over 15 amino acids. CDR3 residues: CASREPGLSRYEQYF. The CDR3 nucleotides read TGTGCCAGCAGGGAACCGGGACTGTCCCGTTACGAGCAGTACTTC.

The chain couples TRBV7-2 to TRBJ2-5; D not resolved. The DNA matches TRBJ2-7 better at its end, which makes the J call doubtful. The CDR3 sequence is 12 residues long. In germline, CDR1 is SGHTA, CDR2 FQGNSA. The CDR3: CASSQASYEQYF. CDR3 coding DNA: TGTGCCAGCAGCCAAGCATCCTACGAGCAGTACTTC.

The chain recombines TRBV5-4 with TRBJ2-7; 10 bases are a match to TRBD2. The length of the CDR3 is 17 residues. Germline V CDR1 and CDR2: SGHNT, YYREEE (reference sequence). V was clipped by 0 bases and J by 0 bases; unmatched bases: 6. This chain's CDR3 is CASSLALAGSSSYEQYF. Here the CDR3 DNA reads TGTGCCAGCAGCTTGGCACTAGCGGGGTCGAGCTCCTACGAGCAGTACTTC. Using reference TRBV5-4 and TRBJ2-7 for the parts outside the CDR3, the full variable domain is ETGVTQSPTHLIKTRGQQVTLRCSSQSGHNTVSWYQQALGQGPQFIFQYYREEENGRGNFPPRFSGLQFPNYSSELNVNALELDDSALYLCASSLALAGSSSYEQYFGPGTRLTVT.

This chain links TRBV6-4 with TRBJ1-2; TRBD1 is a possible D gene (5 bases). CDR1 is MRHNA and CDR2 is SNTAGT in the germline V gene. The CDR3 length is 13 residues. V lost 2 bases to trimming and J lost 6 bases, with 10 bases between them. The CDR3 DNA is TGTGCCAGCAGTGACGGGGGGAGGGATGGCTACACCTTC. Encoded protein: CASSDGGRDGYTF.

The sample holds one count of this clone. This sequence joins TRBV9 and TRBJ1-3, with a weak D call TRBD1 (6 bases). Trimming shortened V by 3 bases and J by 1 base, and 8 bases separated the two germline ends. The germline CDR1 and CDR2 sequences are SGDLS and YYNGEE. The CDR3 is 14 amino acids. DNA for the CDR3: TGTGCCAGCAGCGGGGACATGTCTGGAAACACCATATATTTT. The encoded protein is CASSGDMSGNTIYF. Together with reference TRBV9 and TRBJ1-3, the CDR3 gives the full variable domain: DSGVTQTPKHLITATGQRVTLRCSPRSGDLSVYWYQQSLDQGLQFLIQYYNGEERAKGNILERFSAQQFPDLHSELNLSSLELGDSALYFCASSGDMSGNTIYFGEGSWLTVV.

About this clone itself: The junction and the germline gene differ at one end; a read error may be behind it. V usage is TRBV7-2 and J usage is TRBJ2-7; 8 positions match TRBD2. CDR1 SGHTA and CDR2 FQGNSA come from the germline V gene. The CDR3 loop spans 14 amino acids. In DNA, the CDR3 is TGTGCCAGCAGCCAACACACTAGCGGATACGGGCAGTACTTC. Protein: CASSQHTSGYGQYF.